This T cell receptor (beta chain) emerged from a study of OX40 agonist ivuxolimab in advanced cancers. Study-level information: Patients' therapy was ivuxolimab, an antibody that acts as an agonist of OX40 (CD134). Findings of the study overall: Relative to CD4+, CD8+ T cells held more expanded clones on average. Within 6 weeks, CD4+ and CD8+ blood T cells expanded clonally at 0.1 to 3.0 mg/kg.

Assay: immunoSEQ multiplex PCR; the TCRdb copy retains only in-frame clones and omits some. The sample has tens of thousands of clones, about 93% seen once. From germline, CDR1 is LNHDA and CDR2 SQIVND (reference sequence). The CDR3 is made up of 16 amino acids. Deletions cut 5 bases from V and 0 bases from J, with 13 bases between. Autoimmune disease history or systemic immunosuppression excluded patients. Turning to this clone: Antigen: not known.

V usage is TRBV19 and J usage is TRBJ1-4, with TRBD1 as a possible D gene (6 bases). Sequenced here: CD4+ or CD8+ T cells sorted from blood, sampled in a trial of the OX40 agonist ivuxolimab. The sequence derives from an adult with an advanced solid tumor such as melanoma, head and neck, liver or kidney cancer. CDR3 DNA sequence: TGTGCCAGTAGTTGGGGGACATACTCAACTAATGAAAAACTGTTTTTT. It codes for CASSWGTYSTNEKLFF. Full variable domain (remainder filled in from reference TRBV19 and TRBJ1-4): DGGITQSPKYLFRKEGQNVTLSCEQNLNHDAMYWYRQDPGQGLRLIYYSQIVNDFQKGDIAEGYSVSREKKESFPLTVTSAQKNPTAFYLCASSWGTYSTNEKLFFGSGTQLSVL.